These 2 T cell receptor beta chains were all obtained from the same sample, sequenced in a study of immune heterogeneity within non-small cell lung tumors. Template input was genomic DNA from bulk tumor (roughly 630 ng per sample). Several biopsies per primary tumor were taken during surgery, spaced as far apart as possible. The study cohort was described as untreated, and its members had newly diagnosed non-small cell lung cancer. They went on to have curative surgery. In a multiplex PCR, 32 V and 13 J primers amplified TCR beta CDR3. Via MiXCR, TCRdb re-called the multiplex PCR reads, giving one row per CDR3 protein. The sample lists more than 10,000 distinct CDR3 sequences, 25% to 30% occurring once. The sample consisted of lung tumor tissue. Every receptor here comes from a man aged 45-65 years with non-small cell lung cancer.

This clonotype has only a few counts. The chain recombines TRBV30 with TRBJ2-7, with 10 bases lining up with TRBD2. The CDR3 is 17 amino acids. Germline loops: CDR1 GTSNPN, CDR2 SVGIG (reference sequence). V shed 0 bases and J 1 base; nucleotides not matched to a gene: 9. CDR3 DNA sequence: TGTGCCTGGAGTGTTGGGATAATTAGCGGGGGGTCCTACGAGCAGTACTTC. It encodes CAWSVGIISGGSYEQYF.

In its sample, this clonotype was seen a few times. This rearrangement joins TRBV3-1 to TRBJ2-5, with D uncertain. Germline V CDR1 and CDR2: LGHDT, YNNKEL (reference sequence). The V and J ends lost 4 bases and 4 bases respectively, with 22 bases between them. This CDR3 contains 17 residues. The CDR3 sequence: CASSLGDQQVGRETQYF. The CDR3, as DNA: TGTGCCAGCAGCCTCGGAGACCAGCAGGTTGGAAGAGAGACCCAGTACTTC.